This T cell receptor (beta chain) originates from a study of blood T cell repertoires in COVID-19. About the study: Samples representing acute and convalescent COVID-19 were sourced from the United States, Italy and Spain.

Trimming shortened V by 4 bases and J by 3 bases, and 20 bases separated the two germline ends. CDR1 and CDR2 (germline): SGHNT, YYREEE (reference sequence). This CDR3 contains 16 residues. Libraries were prepared by immunoSEQ multiplex PCR; TCRdb keeps only in-frame clonotypes and omits some of them. The top ten clones hold 2.5% to 3% of a sample with 140,000 or so clones, 85% of them seen once. The TCR originated in a middle-aged man with acute or convalescent COVID-19. The V gene is TRBV5-4, the J gene TRBJ2-7; possible D gene TRBD1, 6 bases. Specimen: peripheral blood. CDR3 sequence (DNA): TGTGCCAGCAGCCAGCTTGGGCAAGGGGGAATCTACGAGCAGTACTTC. It encodes CASSQLGQGGIYEQYF.